This T cell receptor (beta chain) was recovered during a study of blood T cell repertoires in COVID-19 (dated by TCRdb to 2020 to 2022). Background for the entire study: Collaborator samples came from the United States, Italy and Spain and covered acute and convalescent phases of COVID-19. The material from the prospective study consisted of cDNA or gDNA derived from T cells, B-cell-depleted T cells, or PBMCs. Deeply sampled blood TCRbeta repertoires from subjects exposed to, actively infected with, or recovered from COVID-19 were included in the dataset. The repertoires were made available in a free public database intended to serve as a resource for research on the immune response to SARS-CoV-2. The samples were drawn from the first 160 participants of the ongoing ImmuneRACE study and from some 1,300 subjects provided by 6 global collaborators. The sample metadata nearly always contained a de-identified subject ID, COVID-19 status, age in years and sex. Where available, HLA class I and class II types were taken from metadata supplied by the sample provider and were not determined by assay-based typing.

TCRbeta CDR3 regions were amplified from genomic DNA using the immunoSEQ Assay, a bias-controlled multiplex PCR. As for the authors' bioinformatics: The number of nucleated cells in each sample was estimated by amplification of reference gene primers within the assay. Sequence reads were collapsed and filtered to measure the absolute abundance of every unique TCRbeta CDR3 rearrangement. For each sample, productive Simpson clonality was calculated by taking the square root of Simpson's diversity index across productive rearrangements. Sourced from immuneACCESS, this table was stored by TCRdb with only in-frame sequences that have V and J called. A share of the clones is absent; for the studies checked, an unresolved V gene accounts for under half, and the remainder has no known explanation. V, J and clone size derive from that table, while D and trimming were established from the DNA sequence. This sample holds hundreds of thousands of clones; 80% to 90% were observed only once. About 4.4% of the sample belongs to the ten largest clones.

Each collaborating institution followed its own protocols to collect whole blood in K2EDTA tubes. For TCRbeta analysis, collaborator samples were shipped as frozen whole blood, as isolated PBMCs, or as DNA extracted from either sample type. The study at large found these results: How much clinical and demographic metadata was included differed by source and by participant, and the metadata was provided uncurated.

A word on this clone: This receptor's antigen is unknown. It has no much larger one-base neighbor in the sample; base qualities were not kept.

The CDR1 and CDR2 encoded by the germline V gene (reference sequence) are LNHDA and SQIVND. The CDR3 goes from the cysteine to the phenylalanine over 14 residues. CDR3 DNA only is kept here, 42 bases in frame from base 1. Compared with germline, V lacks 7 bases and J lacks 5 bases; bases without a gene match: 10. The receptor was isolated from a woman in her 70s with acute or convalescent COVID-19. Sequencing input: peripheral blood. The sequence is built from TRBV19 and TRBJ1-2, with TRBD1 matching 7 junction bases. At the DNA level, the sequence is TGTGCCAGTACCCCGCCCAGGGGGAGATATGGCTACACCTTC. Translated, it gives CASTPPRGRYGYTF.